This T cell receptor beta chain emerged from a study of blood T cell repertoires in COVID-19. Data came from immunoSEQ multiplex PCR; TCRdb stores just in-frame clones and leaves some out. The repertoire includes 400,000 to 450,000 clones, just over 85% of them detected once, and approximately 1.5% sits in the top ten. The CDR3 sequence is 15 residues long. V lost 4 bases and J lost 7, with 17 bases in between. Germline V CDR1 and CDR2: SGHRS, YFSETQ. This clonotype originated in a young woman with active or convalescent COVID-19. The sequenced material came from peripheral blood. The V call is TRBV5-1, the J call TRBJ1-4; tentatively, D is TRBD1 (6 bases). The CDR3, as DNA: TGCGCCAGCAGCCCGGCGCGGGGGGCGGCTGAAAAACTGTTTTTT. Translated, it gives CASSPARGAAEKLFF.